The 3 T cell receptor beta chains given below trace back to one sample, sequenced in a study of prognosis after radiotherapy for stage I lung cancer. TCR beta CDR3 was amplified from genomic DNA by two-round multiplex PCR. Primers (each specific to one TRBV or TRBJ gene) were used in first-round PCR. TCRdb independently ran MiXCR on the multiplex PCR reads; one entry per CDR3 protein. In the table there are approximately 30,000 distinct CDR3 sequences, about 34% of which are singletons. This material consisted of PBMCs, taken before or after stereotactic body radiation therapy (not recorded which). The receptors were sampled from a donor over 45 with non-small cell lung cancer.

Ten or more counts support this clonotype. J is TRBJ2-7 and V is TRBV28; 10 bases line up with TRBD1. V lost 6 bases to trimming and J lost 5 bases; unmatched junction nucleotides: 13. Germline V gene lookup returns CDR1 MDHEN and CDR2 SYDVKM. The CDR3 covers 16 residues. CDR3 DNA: TGTGCCAGCAGCCGCCGCGACAGGGGGCGCTCAGACGAGCAGTACTTC. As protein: CASSRRDRGRSDEQYF.

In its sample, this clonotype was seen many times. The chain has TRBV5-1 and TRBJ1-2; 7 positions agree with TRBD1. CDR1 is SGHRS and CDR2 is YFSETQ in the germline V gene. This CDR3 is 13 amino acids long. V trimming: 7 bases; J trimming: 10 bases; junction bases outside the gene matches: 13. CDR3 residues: CASATGEGIAYTF. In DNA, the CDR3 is TGCGCCAGCGCCACAGGGGAGGGAATTGCCTACACCTTC.

Here the CDR3 reads CASSSLSCTRGETQYF. Here the CDR3 DNA reads TGTGCCAGCAGTTCGCTTTCCTGTACTAGGGGGGAGACCCAGTACTTC. The V call is TRBV12-3 or TRBV12-4, the J call TRBJ2-5; TRBD1 might be the D (6 bases). Trimming removed 4 bases at V and 5 bases at J, with 20 bases between. The CDR3 runs to 16 residues.